This note documents a single TCR beta chain sequence. Per the original data handling: Amplification from reference gene primers served as the basis for estimated nucleated cell counts. TCRdb keeps only in-frame clones here, not all; method: immunoSEQ multiplex PCR. V and J calls and clone size are given by that table; D and trimming were obtained from the DNA. The table records under 450,000 clones, approximately 89% of them present only once. This entry is derived from a study of blood T cell repertoires in COVID-19. Turning to the study itself: The United States, Italy and Spain were the sources of the acute and convalescent COVID-19 samples. The analysed material was cDNA or gDNA that came from T cells, B-cell-depleted T cells, or PBMCs.

The sample taken for sequencing was PBMCs or T cells enriched from blood (not recorded which). This TCR was sampled from a man in his thirties or forties who had recovered from COVID-19.

CDR3 bases: TGTGCCAGTGGGACAGGGGGGCGCACTGAAGCTTTCTTT. It codes for CASGTGGRTEAFF. The V and J genes are TRBV19 and TRBJ1-1; 11 bases fit TRBD1. This CDR3 contains 13 residues. The germline V gene has CDR1 LNHDA and CDR2 SQIVND (reference sequence). Trimming took 8 bases from V and 4 from J; bases not matched to a gene: 3.